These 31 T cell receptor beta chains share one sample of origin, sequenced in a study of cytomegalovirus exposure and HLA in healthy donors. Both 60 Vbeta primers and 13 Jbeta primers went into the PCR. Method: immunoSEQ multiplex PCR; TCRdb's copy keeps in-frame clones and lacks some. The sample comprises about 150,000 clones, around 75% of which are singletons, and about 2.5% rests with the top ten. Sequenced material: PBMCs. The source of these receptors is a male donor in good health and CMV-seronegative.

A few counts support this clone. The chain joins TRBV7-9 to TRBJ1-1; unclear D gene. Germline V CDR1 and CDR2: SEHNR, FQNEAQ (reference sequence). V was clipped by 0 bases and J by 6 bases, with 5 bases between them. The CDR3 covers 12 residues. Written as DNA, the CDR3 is TGTGCCAGCAGCTTAGCACATCCTGAAGCTTTCTTT. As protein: CASSLAHPEAFF.

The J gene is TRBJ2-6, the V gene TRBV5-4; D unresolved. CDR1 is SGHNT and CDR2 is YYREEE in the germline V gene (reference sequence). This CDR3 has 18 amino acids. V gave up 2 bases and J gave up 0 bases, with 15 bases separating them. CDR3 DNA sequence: TGTGCCAGCAGCTTAGTCCCCACAGTGATCTCTGGGGCCAACGTCCTGACTTTC. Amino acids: CASSLVPTVISGANVLTF.

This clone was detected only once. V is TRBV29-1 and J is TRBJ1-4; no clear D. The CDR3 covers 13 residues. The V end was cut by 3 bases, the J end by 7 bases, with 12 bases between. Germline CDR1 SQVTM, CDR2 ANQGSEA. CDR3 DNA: TGCAGCGTTGAGTCGGTCTCTGGTGAAAAACTGTTTTTT. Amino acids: CSVESVSGEKLFF.

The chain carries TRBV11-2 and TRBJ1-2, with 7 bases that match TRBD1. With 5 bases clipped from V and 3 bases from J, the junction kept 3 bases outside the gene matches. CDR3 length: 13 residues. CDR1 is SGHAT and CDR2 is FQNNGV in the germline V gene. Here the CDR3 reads CASSPGTDYGYTF. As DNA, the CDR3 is TGTGCCAGCAGCCCCGGGACAGACTATGGCTACACCTTC.

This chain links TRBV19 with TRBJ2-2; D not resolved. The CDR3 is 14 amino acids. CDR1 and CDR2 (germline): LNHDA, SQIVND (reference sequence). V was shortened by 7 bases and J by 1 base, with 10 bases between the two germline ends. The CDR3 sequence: CASNLHRNTGELFF. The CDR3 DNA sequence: TGTGCCAGTAATTTACATCGGAACACCGGGGAGCTGTTTTTT.

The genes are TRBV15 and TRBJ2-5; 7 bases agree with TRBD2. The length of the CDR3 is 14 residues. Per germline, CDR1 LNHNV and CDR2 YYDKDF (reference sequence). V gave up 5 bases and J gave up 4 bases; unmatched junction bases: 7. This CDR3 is CATSSRGVTETQYF. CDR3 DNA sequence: TGTGCCACCAGCTCCCGGGGGGTCACAGAGACCCAGTACTTC.

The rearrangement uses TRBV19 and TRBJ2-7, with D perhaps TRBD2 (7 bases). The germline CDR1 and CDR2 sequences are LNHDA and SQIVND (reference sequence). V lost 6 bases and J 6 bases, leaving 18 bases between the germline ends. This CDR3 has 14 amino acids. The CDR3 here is CASRRGPNAGEQYF. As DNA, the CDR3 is TGTGCCAGTAGGCGGGGGCCCAACGCGGGCGAGCAGTACTTC.

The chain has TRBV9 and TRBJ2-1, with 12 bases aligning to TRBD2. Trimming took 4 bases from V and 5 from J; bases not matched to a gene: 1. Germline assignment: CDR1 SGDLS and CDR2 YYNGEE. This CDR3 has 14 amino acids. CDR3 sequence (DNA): TGTGCCAGCAGCAGGACTAGCGGGGACAATGAGCAGTTCTTC. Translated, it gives CASSRTSGDNEQFF.

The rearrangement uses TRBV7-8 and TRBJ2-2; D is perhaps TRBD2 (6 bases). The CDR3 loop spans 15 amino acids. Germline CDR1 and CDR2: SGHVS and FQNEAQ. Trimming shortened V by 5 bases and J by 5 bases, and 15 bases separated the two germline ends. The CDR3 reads CASSATGRGTGELFF. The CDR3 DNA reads TGTGCCAGCAGCGCAACGGGCCGGGGGACCGGGGAGCTGTTTTTT.

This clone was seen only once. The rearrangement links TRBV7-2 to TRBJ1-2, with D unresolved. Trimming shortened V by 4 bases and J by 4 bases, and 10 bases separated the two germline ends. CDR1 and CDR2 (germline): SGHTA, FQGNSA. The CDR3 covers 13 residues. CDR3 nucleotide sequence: TGTGCCAGCAGCTCACACACGGGCTATGGCTACACCTTC. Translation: CASSSHTGYGYTF.

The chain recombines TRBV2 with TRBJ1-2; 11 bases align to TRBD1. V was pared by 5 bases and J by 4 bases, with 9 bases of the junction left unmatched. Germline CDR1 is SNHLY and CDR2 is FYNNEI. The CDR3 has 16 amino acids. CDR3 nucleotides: TGTGCCAGCAGTCAGGGACAGGGGGGCTATTTCTATGGCTACACCTTC. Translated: CASSQGQGGYFYGYTF. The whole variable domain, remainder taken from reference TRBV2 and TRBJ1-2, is EPEVTQTPSHQVTQMGQEVILRCVPISNHLYFYWYRQILGQKVEFLVSFYNNEISEKSEIFDDQFSVERPDGSNFTLKIRSTKLEDSAMYFCASSQGQGGYFYGYTFGSGTRLTVV.

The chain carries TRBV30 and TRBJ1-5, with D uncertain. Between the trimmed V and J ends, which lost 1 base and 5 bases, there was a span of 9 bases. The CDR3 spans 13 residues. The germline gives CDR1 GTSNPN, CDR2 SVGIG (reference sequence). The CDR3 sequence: CAWSGSRDQPQHF. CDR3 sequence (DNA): TGTGCCTGGAGTGGGTCTCGGGATCAGCCCCAGCATTTT.

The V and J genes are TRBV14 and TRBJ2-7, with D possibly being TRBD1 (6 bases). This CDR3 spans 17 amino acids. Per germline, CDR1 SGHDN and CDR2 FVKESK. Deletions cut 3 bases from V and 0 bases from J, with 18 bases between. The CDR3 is CASSQGRGAGASYEQYF. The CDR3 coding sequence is TGTGCCAGCAGCCAGGGCCGTGGGGCAGGGGCCTCCTACGAGCAGTACTTC.

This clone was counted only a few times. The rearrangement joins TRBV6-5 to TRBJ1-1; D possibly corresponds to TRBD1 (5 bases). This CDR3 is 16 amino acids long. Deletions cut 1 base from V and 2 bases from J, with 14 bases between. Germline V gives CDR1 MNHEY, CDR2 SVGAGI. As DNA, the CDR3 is TGTGCCAGCAGTTACTTGGGGGAGGGTCCTAACACTGAAGCTTTCTTT. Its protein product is CASSYLGEGPNTEAFF.

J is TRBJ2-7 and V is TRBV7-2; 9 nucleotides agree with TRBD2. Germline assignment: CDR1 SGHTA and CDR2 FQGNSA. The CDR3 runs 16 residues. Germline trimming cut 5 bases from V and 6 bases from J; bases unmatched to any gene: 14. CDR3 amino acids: CASSPRLRGGLVEQYF. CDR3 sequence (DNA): TGTGCCAGCAGCCCCCGCTTGCGGGGGGGCCTCGTCGAGCAGTACTTC.

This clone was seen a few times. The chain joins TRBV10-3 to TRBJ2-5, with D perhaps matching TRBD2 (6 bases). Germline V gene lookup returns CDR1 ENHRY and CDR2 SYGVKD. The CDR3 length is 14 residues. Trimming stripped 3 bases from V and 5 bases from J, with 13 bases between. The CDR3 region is CAISDLRAGETQYF. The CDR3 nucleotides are TGTGCCATCAGTGATCTCAGGGCGGGGGAGACCCAGTACTTC.

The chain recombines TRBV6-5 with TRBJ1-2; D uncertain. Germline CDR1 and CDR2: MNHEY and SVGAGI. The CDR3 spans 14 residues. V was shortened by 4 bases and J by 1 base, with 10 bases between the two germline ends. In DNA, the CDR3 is TGTGCCAGCAGTTCCACCGGGTATAACTATGGCTACACCTTC. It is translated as CASSSTGYNYGYTF.

The CDR3 reads CASSLNARGPGNQPQHF. The CDR3 DNA reads TGTGCCAGCTCACTCAACGCGCGGGGGCCTGGCAATCAGCCCCAGCATTTT. The rearrangement uses TRBV18 and TRBJ1-5, with D possibly TRBD1 on 6 matching bases. The CDR3 loop spans 17 amino acids. Germline CDR1 reads KGHSH; CDR2 reads LQKENI. V was shortened by 4 bases and J by 2 bases, with 18 bases between the two germline ends.

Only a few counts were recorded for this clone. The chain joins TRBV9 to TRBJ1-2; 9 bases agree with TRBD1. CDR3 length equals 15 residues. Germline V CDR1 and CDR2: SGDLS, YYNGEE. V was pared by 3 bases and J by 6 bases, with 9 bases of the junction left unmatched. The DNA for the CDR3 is TGTGCCAGCAGCGCGACACAGGGGGCGCGGGATGGCTACACCTTC. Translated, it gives CASSATQGARDGYTF.

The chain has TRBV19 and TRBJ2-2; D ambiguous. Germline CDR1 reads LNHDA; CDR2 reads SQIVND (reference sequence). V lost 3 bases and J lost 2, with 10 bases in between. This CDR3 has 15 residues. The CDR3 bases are TGTGCCAGTAGTATTCAGGCCACTAACACCGGGGAGCTGTTTTTT. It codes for CASSIQATNTGELFF.

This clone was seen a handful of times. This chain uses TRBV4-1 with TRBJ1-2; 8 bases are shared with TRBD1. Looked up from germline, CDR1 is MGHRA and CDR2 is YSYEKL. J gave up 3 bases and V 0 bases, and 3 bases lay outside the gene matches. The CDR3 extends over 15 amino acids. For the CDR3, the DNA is TGCGCCAGCAGCCAAGATTCAGGGGGCTACTATGGCTACACCTTC. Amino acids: CASSQDSGGYYGYTF.

In DNA, the CDR3 is TGTGCCAGCAGCTTAGCACAGGGGCGAGAGCAGTACTTC. This sequence encodes CASSLAQGREQYF. This chain links TRBV11-3 with TRBJ2-7; 7 bases are a match to TRBD1. The CDR3 runs 13 residues. Per germline, CDR1 SGHNT and CDR2 YENEEA. After removal of 1 base from V and 7 bases from J, the junction contained 4 bases not matched to a gene.

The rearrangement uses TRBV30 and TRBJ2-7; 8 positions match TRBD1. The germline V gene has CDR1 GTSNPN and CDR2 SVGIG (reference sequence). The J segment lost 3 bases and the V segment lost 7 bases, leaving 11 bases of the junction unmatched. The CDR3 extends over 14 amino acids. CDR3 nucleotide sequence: TGTGCCTTAGACGGGTCAACAGGGGGCTACGAGCAGTACTTC. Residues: CALDGSTGGYEQYF. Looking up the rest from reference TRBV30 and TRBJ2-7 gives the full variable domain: SQTIHQWPATLVQPVGSPLSLECTVEGTSNPNLYWYRQAAGRGLQLLFYSVGIGQISSEVPQNLSASRPQDRQFILSSKKLLLSDSGFYLCALDGSTGGYEQYFGPGTRLTVT.

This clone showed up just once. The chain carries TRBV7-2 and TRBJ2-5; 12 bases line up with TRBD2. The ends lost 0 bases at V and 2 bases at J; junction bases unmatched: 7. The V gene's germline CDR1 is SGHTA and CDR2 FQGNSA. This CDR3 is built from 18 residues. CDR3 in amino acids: CASSLAFASGGAQETQYF. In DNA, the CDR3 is TGTGCCAGCAGCTTAGCGTTCGCTAGCGGGGGGGCTCAAGAGACCCAGTACTTC.

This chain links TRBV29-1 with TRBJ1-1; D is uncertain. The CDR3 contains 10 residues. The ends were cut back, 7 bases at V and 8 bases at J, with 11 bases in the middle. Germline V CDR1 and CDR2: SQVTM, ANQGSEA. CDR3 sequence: CSGTEGEAFF. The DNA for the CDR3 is TGCAGCGGGACTGAGGGCGAAGCTTTCTTT.

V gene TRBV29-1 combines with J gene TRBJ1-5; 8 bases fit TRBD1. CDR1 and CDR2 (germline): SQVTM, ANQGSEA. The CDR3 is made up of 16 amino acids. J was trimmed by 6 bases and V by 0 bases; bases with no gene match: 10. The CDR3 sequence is CSVEDGQGTPPQPQHF. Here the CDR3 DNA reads TGCAGCGTTGAAGATGGACAGGGAACCCCTCCTCAGCCCCAGCATTTT.

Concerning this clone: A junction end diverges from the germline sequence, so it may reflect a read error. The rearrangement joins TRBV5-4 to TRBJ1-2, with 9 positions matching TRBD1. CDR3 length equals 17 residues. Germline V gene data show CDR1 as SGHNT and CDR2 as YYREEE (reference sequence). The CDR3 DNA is TGTGCCAGCAGCCCCGGGACAGGGTACCCGCCTAATTATGGCTACACCTTC. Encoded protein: CASSPGTGYPPNYGYTF.

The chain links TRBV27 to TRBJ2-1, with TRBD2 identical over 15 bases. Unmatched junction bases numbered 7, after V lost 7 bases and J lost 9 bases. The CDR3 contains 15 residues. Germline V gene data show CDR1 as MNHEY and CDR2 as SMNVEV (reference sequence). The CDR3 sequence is CASTGLAGGPFEQFF. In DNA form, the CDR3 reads TGTGCCAGCACCGGACTAGCGGGGGGGCCTTTTGAGCAGTTCTTC.

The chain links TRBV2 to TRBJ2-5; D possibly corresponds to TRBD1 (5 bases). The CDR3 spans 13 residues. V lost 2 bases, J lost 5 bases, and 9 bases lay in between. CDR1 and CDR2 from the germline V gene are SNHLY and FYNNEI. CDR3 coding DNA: TGTGCCAGCAGTGAAACCAGGGTTGAGACCCAGTACTTC. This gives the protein CASSETRVETQYF.

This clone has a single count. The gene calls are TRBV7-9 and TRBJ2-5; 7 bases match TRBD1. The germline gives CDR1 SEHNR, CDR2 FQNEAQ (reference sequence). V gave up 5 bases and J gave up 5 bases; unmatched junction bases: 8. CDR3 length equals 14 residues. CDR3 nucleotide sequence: TGTGCCAGCAGCACCGACAGGGAAGGTGAGACCCAGTACTTC. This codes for CASSTDREGETQYF.

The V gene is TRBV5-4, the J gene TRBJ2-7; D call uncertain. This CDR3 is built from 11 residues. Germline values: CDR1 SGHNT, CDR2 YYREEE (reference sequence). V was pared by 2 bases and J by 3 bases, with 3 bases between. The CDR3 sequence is CASSFGYEQYF. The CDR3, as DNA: TGTGCCAGCAGCTTCGGCTACGAGCAGTACTTC. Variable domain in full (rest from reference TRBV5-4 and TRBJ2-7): ETGVTQSPTHLIKTRGQQVTLRCSSQSGHNTVSWYQQALGQGPQFIFQYYREEENGRGNFPPRFSGLQFPNYSSELNVNALELDDSALYLCASSFGYEQYFGPGTRLTVT.